What follows are 26 T cell receptor beta chains derived from one specimen sequenced in a study of cytomegalovirus exposure and HLA in healthy donors. PCR employed 60 Vbeta and 13 Jbeta primers. Sequenced by immunoSEQ multiplex PCR; TCRdb stores in-frame clones only, minus some. The table records about 98,000 clones, around 81% of them present only once. Material: PBMCs. These TCRs come from a female donor in good health and CMV-seropositive.

This sequence joins TRBV5-1 and TRBJ1-1, with D unresolved. This CDR3 is 12 amino acids long. The ends were cut back, 4 bases at V and 3 bases at J, with 7 bases in the middle. The V gene's germline CDR1 is SGHRS and CDR2 YFSETQ. The CDR3 loop is CASSREDTEAFF. DNA of the CDR3: TGCGCCAGCAGCAGGGAGGACACTGAAGCTTTCTTT. The full variable domain, completed using reference TRBV5-1 and TRBJ1-1, is KAGVTQTPRYLIKTRGQQVTLSCSPISGHRSVSWYQQTPGQGLQFLFEYFSETQRNKGNFPGRFSGRQFSNSRSEMNVSTLELGDSALYLCASSREDTEAFFGQGTRLTVV.

The J gene is TRBJ2-6, the V gene TRBV5-1; D is perhaps TRBD1 (6 bases). Germline CDR1 SGHRS, CDR2 YFSETQ. This CDR3 is 19 amino acids long. V was trimmed by 0 bases and J by 1 base, leaving 17 bases between them. The CDR3 loop is CASSLALQGAGSGANVLTF. The CDR3 DNA reads TGCGCCAGCAGCTTGGCCCTACAGGGAGCTGGATCTGGGGCCAACGTCCTGACTTTC.

Turning to this clone: The junction shows a germline mismatch at one end, possibly a read error. J is TRBJ1-1 and V is TRBV18; TRBD1 agrees at 9 bases. Germline CDR1 and CDR2: KGHSH and LQKENI. The CDR3 sequence is 15 residues long. The CDR3 loop is CTSSPWTGVGTEAFF. The CDR3 region has the DNA TGTACCAGCTCACCCTGGACAGGGGTTGGCACTGAAGCTTTCTTT.

The J gene is TRBJ2-3, the V gene TRBV7-9; TRBD2 aligns across 10 bases. With 2 bases clipped from V and 6 bases from J, the junction kept 11 bases outside the gene matches. The CDR3 is 17 amino acids. Germline assignment: CDR1 SEHNR and CDR2 FQNEAQ (reference sequence). The CDR3 here is CASSLPPLAGDLDTQYF. The CDR3 DNA follows: TGTGCCAGCAGCTTACCTCCCCTAGCGGGAGACTTGGATACGCAGTATTTT.

This clone was seen just once. The chain is built from TRBV19 and TRBJ2-7; 7 nucleotides line up with TRBD1. The length of the CDR3 is 13 residues. The J segment lost 3 bases and the V segment lost 5 bases, leaving 4 bases of the junction unmatched. The germline V gene encodes CDR1 LNHDA and CDR2 SQIVND (reference sequence). CDR3 sequence: CASSPRQGYEQYF. The CDR3 bases are TGTGCCAGTAGTCCCAGACAGGGCTACGAGCAGTACTTC.

About this clone itself: A junction boundary mismatches the germline segment, possibly from a read error. V is TRBV7-2 and J is TRBJ2-7; TRBD2 aligns across 10 bases. The germline gives CDR1 SGHTA, CDR2 FQGNSA. The CDR3 totals 14 residues. For the CDR3, the DNA is TGTGCCAGCAGCTATAGCGGGGGGACCTACGAGCAGTGCTTC. Translation: CASSYSGGTYEQCF.

The chain is built from TRBV28 and TRBJ1-2; 8 nucleotides match TRBD1. V shed 6 bases, J shed 7 bases, and the junction held 7 bases outside the gene matches. Per the germline V gene, CDR1 is MDHEN and CDR2 is SYDVKM. The CDR3 has 13 residues. CDR3 sequence (DNA): TGTGCCAGCAGCAAAGCAGGGGGCGCTGGCTACACCTTC. This gives the protein CASSKAGGAGYTF.

This clone was observed once. The rearrangement joins TRBV6-1 to TRBJ2-7, with no clear D. The CDR3 has 13 amino acids. Deletions cut 8 bases from V and 2 bases from J, with 13 bases between. Per the germline V gene, CDR1 is MNHNS and CDR2 is SASEGT. As DNA, the CDR3 is TGTGCCAGCTTAGACACTCGCGCCTACGAGCAGTACTTC. Protein sequence: CASLDTRAYEQYF.

The J gene is TRBJ2-4, the V gene TRBV4-1; TRBD2 matches at 10 bases. The CDR3 sequence is 17 residues long. V dropped 1 base and J dropped 5; count of bases not matched to a gene: 8. Per germline, CDR1 MGHRA and CDR2 YSYEKL. For the CDR3, the DNA is TGCGCCAGCAGCCAAGGTCCTAGCGGGAGTATCGAAAACATTCAGTACTTC. As protein: CASSQGPSGSIENIQYF.

V gene TRBV5-1 combines with J gene TRBJ2-1; 10 nucleotides match TRBD1. Germline assignment: CDR1 SGHRS and CDR2 YFSETQ. Trimming removed 0 bases from V and 5 bases from J; junction bases left unmatched: 2. The CDR3 is 15 amino acids. CDR3 sequence reads: CASSLVGTGDNEQFF. CDR3 nucleotide sequence: TGCGCCAGCAGCTTGGTGGGGACAGGGGACAATGAGCAGTTCTTC.

V gene TRBV27 combines with J gene TRBJ1-1, with no clear D. The CDR3 covers 13 residues. V lost 8 bases and J lost 0, with 10 bases in between. In germline, CDR1 is MNHEY, CDR2 SMNVEV (reference sequence). The CDR3 here is CASGRVMNTEAFF. The CDR3 region has the DNA TGTGCCAGCGGTCGGGTTATGAACACTGAAGCTTTCTTT.

The gene calls are TRBV19 and TRBJ1-5; D is undetermined. Germline loops: CDR1 LNHDA, CDR2 SQIVND (reference sequence). The CDR3 has 12 residues. V lost 9 bases, J lost 4 bases, and 10 bases lay in between. CDR3 residues: CASRELNQPQHF. CDR3 coding DNA: TGTGCCAGCCGGGAGCTAAATCAGCCCCAGCATTTT.

In this sample, this clone turned up once. The V call is TRBV27, the J call TRBJ1-1; 9 bases map to TRBD1. CDR1 is MNHEY and CDR2 is SMNVEV in the germline V gene (reference sequence). After removal of 5 bases from V and 5 bases from J, the junction contained 9 bases not matched to a gene. CDR3 size: 15 residues. DNA of the CDR3: TGTGCCAGCAGTCCGCGACAGGGGGGGGCAACTGAAGCTTTCTTT. Its protein is CASSPRQGGATEAFF.

The V call is TRBV7-6, the J call TRBJ2-3, with 7 bases that match TRBD1. Unmatched junction bases numbered 11, after V lost 5 bases and J lost 0 bases. In germline, CDR1 is SGHVS, CDR2 FNYEAQ. The CDR3 covers 17 residues. In DNA, the CDR3 is TGTGCCAGCAGCGGACAGGAGGAAGATCCTAGCACAGATACGCAGTATTTT. This translates into CASSGQEEDPSTDTQYF.

This clone is a singleton in its sample. The V and J genes are TRBV5-1 and TRBJ2-5; tentatively, D is TRBD1 (5 bases). The V gene's germline CDR1 is SGHRS and CDR2 YFSETQ. Trimming removed 0 bases from V and 5 bases from J, with 8 bases in between. The CDR3 extends over 13 amino acids. The CDR3 protein is CASSLAGPETQYF. CDR3 nucleotide sequence: TGCGCCAGCAGCTTGGCAGGGCCCGAGACCCAGTACTTC.

The gene calls are TRBV6-5 and TRBJ1-1; 7 nucleotides agree with TRBD1. There are 14 residues in the CDR3. CDR1 and CDR2 (germline): MNHEY, SVGAGI. J gave up 1 base and V 11 bases, and 10 bases lay outside the gene matches. CDR3 amino acids: CAQGQVGGNTEAFF. For the CDR3, the DNA is TGTGCCCAAGGACAGGTAGGGGGGAACACTGAAGCTTTCTTT.

V and J are TRBV6-5 and TRBJ2-3; TRBD2 matches at 10 bases. After removal of 0 bases from V and 3 bases from J, the junction contained 3 bases not matched to a gene. CDR3 size: 16 residues. Germline assignment: CDR1 MNHEY and CDR2 SVGAGI. CDR3: CASSYSASGGTDTQYF. The CDR3 nucleotides are TGTGCCAGCAGTTACTCCGCTAGCGGGGGTACAGATACGCAGTATTTT.

The chain joins TRBV10-1 to TRBJ2-7; D possibly corresponds to TRBD2 (5 bases). CDR1 is WNHNN and CDR2 is SYGVQD in the germline V gene (reference sequence). The CDR3 runs to 14 residues. V was clipped by 5 bases and J by 1 base, with 12 bases between them. CDR3 protein: CASSPSGVSYEQYF. In DNA, the CDR3 is TGCGCCAGCAGTCCCTCCGGGGTGTCCTACGAGCAGTACTTC.

V gene TRBV5-4 combines with J gene TRBJ2-5; the match to TRBD2 covers 14 bases. With V trimmed by 5 bases and J by 3 bases, 6 bases remained unmatched. CDR1 and CDR2 from the germline V gene are SGHNT and YYREEE (reference sequence). This CDR3 has 16 residues. In nucleotides, the CDR3 is TGTGCCAGCAGAATGGGACTAGCGGGAGTTGAAGAGACCCAGTACTTC. This sequence encodes CASRMGLAGVEETQYF.

This chain connects TRBV7-8 to TRBJ2-2; D gene unclear. The CDR3 contains 14 residues. Trimming stripped 0 bases from V and 6 bases from J, with 8 bases between. Germline V gene data show CDR1 as SGHVS and CDR2 as FQNEAQ. The CDR3: CASSLASGPGELFF. The CDR3 DNA sequence: TGTGCCAGCAGCTTAGCGTCAGGTCCCGGGGAGCTGTTTTTT.

The chain joins TRBV28 to TRBJ1-5, with D perhaps TRBD1 (5 bases). The V and J ends lost 10 bases and 2 bases respectively, with 21 bases between them. Germline V gives CDR1 MDHEN, CDR2 SYDVKM. The CDR3 has 16 amino acids. CDR3 sequence: CATPADTTGGNQPQHF. DNA for the CDR3: TGTGCCACCCCGGCCGATACTACAGGAGGCAATCAGCCCCAGCATTTT.

The V gene is TRBV5-1, the J gene TRBJ1-3, with D possibly TRBD1 on 6 matching bases. V was cut by 4 bases and J by 1 base, with 9 bases left in between. CDR1 and CDR2 (germline): SGHRS, YFSETQ. The CDR3 extends over 14 amino acids. The CDR3 coding sequence is TGCGCCAGCAGCGAAACAGGGTCTGGAAACACCATATATTTT. Translating gives CASSETGSGNTIYF.

The chain couples TRBV7-3 to TRBJ2-1, with 9 bases matching TRBD2. Trimming removed 5 bases from V and 8 bases from J; junction bases left unmatched: 10. The CDR3 totals 15 residues. Per the germline V gene, CDR1 is SGHTA and CDR2 is FQGTGA. The CDR3 sequence: CASSPGGLAGHEQFF. Written as DNA, the CDR3 is TGTGCCAGCAGCCCCGGGGGGCTAGCGGGGCATGAGCAGTTCTTC.

The chain has TRBV5-6 and TRBJ1-3, with D possibly TRBD1 on 6 matching bases. V lost 0 bases, J lost 4 bases, and 17 bases lay in between. Germline loops: CDR1 SGHDT, CDR2 YYEEEE. This CDR3 is 17 amino acids long. The CDR3 DNA follows: TGTGCCAGCAGCTTGGTTGGACAGATGGGTTACGGAAACACCATATATTTT. It encodes CASSLVGQMGYGNTIYF.

This clone has a single count. V and J are TRBV5-4 and TRBJ2-4; 7 positions agree with TRBD2. The V gene's germline CDR1 is SGHNT and CDR2 YYREEE (reference sequence). Germline trimming cut 1 base from V and 0 bases from J; bases unmatched to any gene: 10. The length of the CDR3 is 18 residues. DNA for the CDR3: TGTGCCAGCAGCTTGTCTTTAACGGGGGGATTAGCCAAAAACATTCAGTACTTC. This sequence encodes CASSLSLTGGLAKNIQYF.

This clone was counted between two and nine times. V is TRBV29-1 and J is TRBJ1-1; 9 bases agree with TRBD1. This CDR3 contains 14 residues. Germline CDR1 and CDR2: SQVTM and ANQGSEA. Germline trimming cut 4 bases from V and 3 bases from J; bases unmatched to any gene: 6. The CDR3 spells CSVVTGGADTEAFF. In nucleotides, the CDR3 is TGCAGCGTTGTCACAGGGGGCGCCGACACTGAAGCTTTCTTT.